The sequence of this T cell receptor (beta chain) was determined in a study of blood T cell repertoires in COVID-19. Background on the study: Sites across the United States, Italy and Spain contributed samples from acute and convalescent COVID-19. The analysed material was cDNA or gDNA that came from T cells, B-cell-depleted T cells, or PBMCs.

Trimming left V 1 base short and J 6 bases short, with 13 bases between. The CDR3 is 15 amino acids. Germline V gene data show CDR1 as GTSNPN and CDR2 as SVGIG (reference sequence). Original handling: By means of reference gene primer amplification, nucleated cell counts were estimated. Libraries were prepared by immunoSEQ multiplex PCR; TCRdb keeps only in-frame clonotypes and omits some of them. V and J calls and clone size are those listed in that table; D and trimming were worked out from the DNA. The sample holds 150,000 to 200,000 clones, approximately 90% seen once. V and J are TRBV30 and TRBJ1-6; D is unresolved. Sequencing was carried out using peripheral blood. The clonotype comes from a young man with acute or convalescent COVID-19. Here the CDR3 reads CAWSGSNSINSPLHF. The CDR3 nucleotides read TGTGCCTGGAGTGGGAGTAACTCGATTAATTCACCCCTCCACTTT.